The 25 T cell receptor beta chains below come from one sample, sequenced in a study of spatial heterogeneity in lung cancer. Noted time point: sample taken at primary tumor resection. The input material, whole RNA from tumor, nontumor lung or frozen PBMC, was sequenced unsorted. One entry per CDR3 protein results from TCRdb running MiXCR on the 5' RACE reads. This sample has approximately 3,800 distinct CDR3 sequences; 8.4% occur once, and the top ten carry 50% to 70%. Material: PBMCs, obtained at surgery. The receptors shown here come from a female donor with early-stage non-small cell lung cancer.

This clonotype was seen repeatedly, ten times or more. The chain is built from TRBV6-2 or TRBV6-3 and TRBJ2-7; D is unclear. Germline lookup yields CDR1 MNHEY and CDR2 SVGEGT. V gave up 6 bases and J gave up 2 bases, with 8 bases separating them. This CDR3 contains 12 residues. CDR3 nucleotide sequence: TGTGCCAGCAGCATCGACACCTACGAGCAGTACTTC. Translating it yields CASSIDTYEQYF.

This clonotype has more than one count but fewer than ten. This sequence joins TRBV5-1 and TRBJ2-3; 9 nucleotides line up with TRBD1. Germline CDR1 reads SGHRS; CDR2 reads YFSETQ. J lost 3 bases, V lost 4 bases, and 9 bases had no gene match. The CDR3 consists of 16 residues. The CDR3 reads CASSDTGTGWTDTQYF. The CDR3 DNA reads TGCGCCAGCAGCGACACCGGGACAGGGTGGACAGATACGCAGTATTTT.

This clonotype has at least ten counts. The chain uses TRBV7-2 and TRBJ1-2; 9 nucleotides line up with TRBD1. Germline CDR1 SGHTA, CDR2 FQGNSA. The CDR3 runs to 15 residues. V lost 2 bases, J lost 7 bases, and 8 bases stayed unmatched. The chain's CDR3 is CASSLNLQGASGYTF. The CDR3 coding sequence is TGTGCCAGCAGCTTAAATCTACAGGGGGCCTCTGGCTACACCTTC.

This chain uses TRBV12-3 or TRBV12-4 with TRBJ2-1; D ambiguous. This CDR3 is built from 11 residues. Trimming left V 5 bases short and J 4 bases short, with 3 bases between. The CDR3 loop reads CASSVYNEQFF. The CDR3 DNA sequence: TGTGCCAGCAGTGTATACAATGAGCAGTTCTTC.

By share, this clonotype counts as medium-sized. The CDR3 coding sequence is TGTGCCAGCAGCCAAGAGCCTAAATCGAACACTGAAGCTTTCTTT. The encoded protein is CASSQEPKSNTEAFF. The J gene is TRBJ1-1, the V gene TRBV4-2; D gene ambiguous. Germline V gene data show CDR1 as LGHNA and CDR2 as YNFKEQ. V was trimmed by 0 bases and J by 1 base, leaving 9 bases between them. The length of the CDR3 is 15 residues.

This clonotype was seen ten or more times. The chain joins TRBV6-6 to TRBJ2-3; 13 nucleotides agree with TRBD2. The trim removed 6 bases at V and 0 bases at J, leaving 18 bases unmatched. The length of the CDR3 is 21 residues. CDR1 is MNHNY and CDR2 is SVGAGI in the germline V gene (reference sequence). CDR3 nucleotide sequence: TGTGCCAGCAGGACAGGGCGCCCTACTAGCGGGGGGGCCGTTAGCACAGATACGCAGTATTTT. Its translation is CASRTGRPTSGGAVSTDTQYF.

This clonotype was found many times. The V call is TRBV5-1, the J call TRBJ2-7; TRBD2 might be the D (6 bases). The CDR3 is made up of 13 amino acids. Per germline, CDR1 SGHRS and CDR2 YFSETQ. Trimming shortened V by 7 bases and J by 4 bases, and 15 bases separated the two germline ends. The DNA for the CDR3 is TGCGCCAGCGGCGGGGACGGAATTTACGAGCAGTACTTC. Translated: CASGGDGIYEQYF.

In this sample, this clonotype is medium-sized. This CDR3 is CATLSAGLQAYEQYF. The DNA of the CDR3 is TGTGCCACCCTAAGTGCTGGACTCCAAGCCTACGAGCAGTACTTC. The chain uses TRBV6-4 and TRBJ2-7, with D possibly being TRBD2 (5 bases). The germline V gene encodes CDR1 MRHNA and CDR2 SNTAGT. The V and J ends lost 10 bases and 2 bases respectively, with 21 bases between them. The CDR3 covers 15 residues.

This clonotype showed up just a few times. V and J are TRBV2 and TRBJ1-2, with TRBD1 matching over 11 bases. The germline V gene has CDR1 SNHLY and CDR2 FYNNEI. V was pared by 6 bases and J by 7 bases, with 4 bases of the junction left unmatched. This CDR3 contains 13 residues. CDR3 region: CASSGQGASGYTF. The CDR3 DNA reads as TGTGCCAGCAGCGGACAGGGGGCGAGTGGCTACACCTTC.

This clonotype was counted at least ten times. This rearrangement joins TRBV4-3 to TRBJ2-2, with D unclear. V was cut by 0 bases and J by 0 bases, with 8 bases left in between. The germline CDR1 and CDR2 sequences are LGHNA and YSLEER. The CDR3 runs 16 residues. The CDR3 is CASSQDRGANTGELFF. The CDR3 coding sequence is TGCGCCAGCAGCCAAGATCGAGGAGCGAACACCGGGGAGCTGTTTTTT.

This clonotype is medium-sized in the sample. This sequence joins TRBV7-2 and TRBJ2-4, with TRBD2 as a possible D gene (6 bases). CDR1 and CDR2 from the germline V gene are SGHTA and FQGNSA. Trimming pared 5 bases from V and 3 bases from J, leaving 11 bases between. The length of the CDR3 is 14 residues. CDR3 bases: TGTGCCAGCAGCAAGGACTATTTCAAAAACATTCAGTACTTC. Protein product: CASSKDYFKNIQYF.

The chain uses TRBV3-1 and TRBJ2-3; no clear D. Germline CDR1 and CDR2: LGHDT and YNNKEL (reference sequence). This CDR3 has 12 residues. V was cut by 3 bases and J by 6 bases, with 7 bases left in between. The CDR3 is CASSQTRDTQYF. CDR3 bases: TGTGCCAGCAGCCAGACGCGGGATACGCAGTATTTT.

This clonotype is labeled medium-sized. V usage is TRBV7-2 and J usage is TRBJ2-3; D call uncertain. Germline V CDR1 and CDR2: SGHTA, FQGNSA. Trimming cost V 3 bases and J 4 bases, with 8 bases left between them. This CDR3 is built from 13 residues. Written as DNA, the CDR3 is TGTGCCAGCAGCTTCATAGTCGCAGATACGCAGTATTTT. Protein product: CASSFIVADTQYF.

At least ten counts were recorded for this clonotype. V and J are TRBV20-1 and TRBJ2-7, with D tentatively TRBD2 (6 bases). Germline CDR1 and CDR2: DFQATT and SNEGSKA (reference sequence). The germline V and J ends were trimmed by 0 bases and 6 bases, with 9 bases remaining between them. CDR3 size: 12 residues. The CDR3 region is CSAREGEVEQYF. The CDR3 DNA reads TGCAGTGCTAGAGAGGGGGAGGTCGAGCAGTACTTC.

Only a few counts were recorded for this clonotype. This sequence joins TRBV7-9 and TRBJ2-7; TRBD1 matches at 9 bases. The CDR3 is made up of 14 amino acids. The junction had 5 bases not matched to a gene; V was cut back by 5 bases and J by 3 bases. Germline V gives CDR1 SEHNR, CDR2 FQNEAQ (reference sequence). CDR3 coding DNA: TGTGCCAGCAGCCCGGGACAGGGTCACTACGAGCAGTACTTC. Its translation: CASSPGQGHYEQYF.

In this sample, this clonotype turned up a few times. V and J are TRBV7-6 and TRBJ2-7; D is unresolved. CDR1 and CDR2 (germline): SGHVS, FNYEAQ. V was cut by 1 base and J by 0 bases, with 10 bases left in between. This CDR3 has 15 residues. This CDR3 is CASSLEDGFSYEQYF. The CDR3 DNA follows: TGTGCCAGCAGCTTAGAGGACGGTTTCTCCTACGAGCAGTACTTC.

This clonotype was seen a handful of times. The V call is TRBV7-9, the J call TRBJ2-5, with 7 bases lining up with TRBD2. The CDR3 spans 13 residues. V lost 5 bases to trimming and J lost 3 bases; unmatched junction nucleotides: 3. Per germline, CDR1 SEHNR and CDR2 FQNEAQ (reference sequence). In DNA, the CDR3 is TGTGCCAGCAGCCCCGGACTAGAAGAGACCCAGTACTTC. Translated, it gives CASSPGLEETQYF. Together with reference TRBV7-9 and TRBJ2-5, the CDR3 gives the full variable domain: DTGVSQNPRHKITKRGQNVTFRCDPISEHNRLYWYRQTLGQGPEFLTYFQNEAQLEKSRLLSDRFSAERPKGSFSTLEIQRTEQGDSAMYLCASSPGLEETQYFGPGTRLLVL.

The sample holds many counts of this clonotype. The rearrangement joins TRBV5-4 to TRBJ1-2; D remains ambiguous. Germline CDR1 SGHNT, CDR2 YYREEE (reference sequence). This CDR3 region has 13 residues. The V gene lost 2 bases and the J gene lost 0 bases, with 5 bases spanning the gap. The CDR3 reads CASSLKPNYGYTF. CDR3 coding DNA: TGTGCCAGCAGCTTAAAACCTAACTATGGCTACACCTTC.

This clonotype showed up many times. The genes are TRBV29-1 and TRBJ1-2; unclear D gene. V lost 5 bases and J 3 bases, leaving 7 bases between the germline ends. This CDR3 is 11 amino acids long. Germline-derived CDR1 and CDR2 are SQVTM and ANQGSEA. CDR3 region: CSVRLDYGYTF. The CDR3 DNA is TGCAGCGTTCGGTTAGACTATGGCTACACCTTC.

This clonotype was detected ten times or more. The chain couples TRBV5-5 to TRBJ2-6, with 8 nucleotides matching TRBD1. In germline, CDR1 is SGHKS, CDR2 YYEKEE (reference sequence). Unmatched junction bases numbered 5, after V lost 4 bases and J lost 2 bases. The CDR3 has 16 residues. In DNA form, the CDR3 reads TGTGCCAGCAGCGAGTTACAGGGGGCTGGGGCCAACGTCCTGACTTTC. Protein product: CASSELQGAGANVLTF.

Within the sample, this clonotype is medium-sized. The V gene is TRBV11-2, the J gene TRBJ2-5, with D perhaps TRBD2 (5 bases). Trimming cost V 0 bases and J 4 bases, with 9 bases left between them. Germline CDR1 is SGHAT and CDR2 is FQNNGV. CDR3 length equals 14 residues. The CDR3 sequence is CASSLERVGETQYF. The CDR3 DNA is TGTGCCAGCAGCTTAGAGAGGGTCGGAGAGACCCAGTACTTC.

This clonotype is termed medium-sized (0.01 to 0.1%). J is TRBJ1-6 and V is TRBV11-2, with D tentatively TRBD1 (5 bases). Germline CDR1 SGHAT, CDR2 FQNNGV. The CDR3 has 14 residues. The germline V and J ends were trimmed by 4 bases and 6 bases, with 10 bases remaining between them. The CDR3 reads CASSSGLGNSPLHF. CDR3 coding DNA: TGTGCCAGCAGCTCGGGACTTGGTAATTCACCCCTCCACTTT.

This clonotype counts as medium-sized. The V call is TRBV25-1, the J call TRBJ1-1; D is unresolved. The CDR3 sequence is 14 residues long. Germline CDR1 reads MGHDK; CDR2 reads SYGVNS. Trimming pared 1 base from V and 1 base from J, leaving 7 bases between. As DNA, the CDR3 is TGTGCCAGCAGTGAATTCAAGGGGAACACTGAAGCTTTCTTT. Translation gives CASSEFKGNTEAFF.

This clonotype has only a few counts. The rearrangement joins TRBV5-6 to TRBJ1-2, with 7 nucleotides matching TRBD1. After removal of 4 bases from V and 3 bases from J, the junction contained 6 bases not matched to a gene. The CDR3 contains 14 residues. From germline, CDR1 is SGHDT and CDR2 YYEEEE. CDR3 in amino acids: CASSLQGIDYGYTF. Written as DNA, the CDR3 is TGTGCCAGCAGCCTACAGGGGATCGACTATGGCTACACCTTC.

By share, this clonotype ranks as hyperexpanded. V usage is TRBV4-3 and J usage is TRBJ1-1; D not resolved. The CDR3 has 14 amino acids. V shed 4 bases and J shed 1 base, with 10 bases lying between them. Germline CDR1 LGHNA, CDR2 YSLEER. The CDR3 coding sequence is TGCGCCAGCAGCCCCGAAACGGGGAACACTGAAGCTTTCTTT. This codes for CASSPETGNTEAFF.